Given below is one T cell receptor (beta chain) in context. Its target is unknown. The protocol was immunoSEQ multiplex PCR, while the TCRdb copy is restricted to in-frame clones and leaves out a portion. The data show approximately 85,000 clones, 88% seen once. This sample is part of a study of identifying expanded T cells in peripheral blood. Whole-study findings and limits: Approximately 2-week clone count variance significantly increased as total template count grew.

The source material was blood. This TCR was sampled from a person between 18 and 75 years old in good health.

In nucleotides, the CDR3 is TGTGCCAGCAGCACCGGATCGGACGGGGAGAGCACTGAAGCTTTCTTT. Residues: CASSTGSDGESTEAFF. The chain recombines TRBV21-1 with TRBJ1-1. TRBV21-1 is a pseudogene segment. CDR3 length: 16 amino acids.